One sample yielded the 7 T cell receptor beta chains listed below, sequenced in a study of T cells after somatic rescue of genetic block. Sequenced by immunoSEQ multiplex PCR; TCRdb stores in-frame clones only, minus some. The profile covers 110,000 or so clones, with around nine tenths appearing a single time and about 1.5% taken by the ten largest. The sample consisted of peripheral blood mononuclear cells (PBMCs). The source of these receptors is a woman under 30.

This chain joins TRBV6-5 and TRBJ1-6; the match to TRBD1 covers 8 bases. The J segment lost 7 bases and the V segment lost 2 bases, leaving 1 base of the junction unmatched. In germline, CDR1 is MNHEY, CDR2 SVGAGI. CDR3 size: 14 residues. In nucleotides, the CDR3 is TGTGCCAGCAGTTACCAGGGGGCAAATTCACCCCTCCACTTT. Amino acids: CASSYQGANSPLHF.

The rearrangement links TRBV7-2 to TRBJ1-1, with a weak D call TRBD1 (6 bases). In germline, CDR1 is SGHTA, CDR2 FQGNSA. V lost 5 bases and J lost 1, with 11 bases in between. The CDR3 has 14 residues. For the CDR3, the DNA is TGTGCCAGCAGCACACTGACAGGGAACACTGAAGCTTTCTTT. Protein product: CASSTLTGNTEAFF.

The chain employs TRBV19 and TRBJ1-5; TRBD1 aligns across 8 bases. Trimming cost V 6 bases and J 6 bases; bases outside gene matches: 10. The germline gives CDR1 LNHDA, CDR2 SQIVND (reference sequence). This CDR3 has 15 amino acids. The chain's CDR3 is CASRAGTGRGQPQHF. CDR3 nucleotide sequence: TGTGCCAGTAGAGCCGGGACAGGCCGCGGTCAGCCCCAGCATTTT. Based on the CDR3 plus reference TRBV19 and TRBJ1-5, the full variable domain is DGGITQSPKYLFRKEGQNVTLSCEQNLNHDAMYWYRQDPGQGLRLIYYSQIVNDFQKGDIAEGYSVSREKKESFPLTVTSAQKNPTAFYLCASRAGTGRGQPQHFGDGTRLSIL.

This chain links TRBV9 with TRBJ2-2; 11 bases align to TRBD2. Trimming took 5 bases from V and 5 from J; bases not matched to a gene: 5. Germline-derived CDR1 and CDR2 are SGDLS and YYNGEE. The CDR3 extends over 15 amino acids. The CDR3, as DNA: TGTGCCAGCAGTCCCCGGACTAGCGGGACCGGGGAGCTGTTTTTT. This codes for CASSPRTSGTGELFF.

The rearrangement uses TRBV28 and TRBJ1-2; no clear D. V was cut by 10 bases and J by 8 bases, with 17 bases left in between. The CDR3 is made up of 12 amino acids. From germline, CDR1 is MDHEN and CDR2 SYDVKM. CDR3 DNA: TGTGCCATCCTGGACCGAAAGGCGGGCTACACCTTC. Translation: CAILDRKAGYTF.

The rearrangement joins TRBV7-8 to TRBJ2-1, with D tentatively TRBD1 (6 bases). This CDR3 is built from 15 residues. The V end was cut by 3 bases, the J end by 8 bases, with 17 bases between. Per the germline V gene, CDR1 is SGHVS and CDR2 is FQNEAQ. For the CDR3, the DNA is TGTGCCAGCAGCTTCGGGGCAGGGGCCATGGATGAGCAGTTCTTC. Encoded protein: CASSFGAGAMDEQFF.

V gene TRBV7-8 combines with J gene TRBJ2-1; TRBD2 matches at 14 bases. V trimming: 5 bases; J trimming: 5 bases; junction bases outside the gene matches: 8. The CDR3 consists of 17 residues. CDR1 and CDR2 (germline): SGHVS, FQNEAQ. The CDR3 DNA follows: TGTGCCAGCAGCCCTCGTAGGACTAGCGGGGGGAACAATGAGCAGTTCTTC. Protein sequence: CASSPRRTSGGNNEQFF.